This entry features one T cell receptor (beta chain) sequence. Its antigen remains unknown. The source of the sample is a study of T cells after posttransplantation cyclophosphamide. Study outcomes and limitations: Blood and skin or GI T cell repertoires showed limited TRB overlap. Recipient CMV seropositivity and CMV reactivation strongly tracked TRB clonality. Later blood repertoires were often dominated by clones from the donor CD8+ memory compartment.

Data came from immunoSEQ multiplex PCR; TCRdb stores just in-frame clones and leaves some out. The repertoire consists of 20,000 or so clones, with 80% to 90% occurring once and the leading ten covering roughly 12%. Busulfan-fludarabine conditioning, marrow transplant, and cyclophosphamide on days +3 and +4 were administered. The receptor comes from a female patient between 30 and 39 years old who received an allogeneic stem cell transplant from an unrelated donor, was CMV-positive, and had no GVHD. Some T cells may be the graft donor's. The specimen comprised PBMCs, sampled after allogeneic stem cell transplant with posttransplant cyclophosphamide.

CDR3 residues: CASSHSRGKDGYTF. CDR3 nucleotides: TGTGCCAGCAGCCATTCCAGGGGAAAGGATGGCTACACCTTC. The rearrangement uses TRBV7-9 and TRBJ1-2; maybe TRBD1 (6 bases). The CDR3 length is 14 residues. V was cut by 5 bases and J by 6 bases, with 16 bases left in between. Germline V CDR1 and CDR2: SEHNR, FQNEAQ (reference sequence).